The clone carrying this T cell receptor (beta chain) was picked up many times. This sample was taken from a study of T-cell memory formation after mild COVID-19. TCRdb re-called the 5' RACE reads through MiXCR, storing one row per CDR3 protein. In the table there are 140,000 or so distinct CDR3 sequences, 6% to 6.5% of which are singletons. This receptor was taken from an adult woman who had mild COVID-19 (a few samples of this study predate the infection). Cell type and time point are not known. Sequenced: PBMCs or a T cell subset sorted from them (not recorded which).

The CDR3 DNA reads as TGCAGTGCTGGGTATATGGTCACAGATACGCAGTATTTT. Protein sequence: CSAGYMVTDTQYF. This chain connects TRBV20-1 to TRBJ2-3; D remains unclear. This CDR3 is 13 amino acids long. V was pared by 5 bases and J by 2 bases, with 11 bases between. The germline V gene encodes CDR1 DFQATT and CDR2 SNEGSKA (reference sequence).